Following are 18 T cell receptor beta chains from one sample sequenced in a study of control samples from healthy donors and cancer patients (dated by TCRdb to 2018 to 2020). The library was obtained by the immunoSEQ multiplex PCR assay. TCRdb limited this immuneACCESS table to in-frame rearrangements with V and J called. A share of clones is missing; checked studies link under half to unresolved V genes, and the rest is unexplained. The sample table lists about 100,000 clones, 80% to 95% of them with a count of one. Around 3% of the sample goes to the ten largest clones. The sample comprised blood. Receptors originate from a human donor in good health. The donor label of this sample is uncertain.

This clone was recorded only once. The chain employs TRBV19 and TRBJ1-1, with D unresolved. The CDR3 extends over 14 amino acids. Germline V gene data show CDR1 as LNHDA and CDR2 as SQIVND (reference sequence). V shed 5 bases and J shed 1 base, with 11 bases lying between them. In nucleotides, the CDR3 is TGTGCCAGTAGTCCTCTCTCTGGGAACACTGAAGCTTTCTTT. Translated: CASSPLSGNTEAFF.

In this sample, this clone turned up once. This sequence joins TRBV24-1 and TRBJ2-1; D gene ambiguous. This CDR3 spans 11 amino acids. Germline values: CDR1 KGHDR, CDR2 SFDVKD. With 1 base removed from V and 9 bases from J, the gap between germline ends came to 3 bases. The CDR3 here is CATSDFSEQFF. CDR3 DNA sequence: TGTGCCACCAGTGATTTTTCTGAGCAGTTCTTC.

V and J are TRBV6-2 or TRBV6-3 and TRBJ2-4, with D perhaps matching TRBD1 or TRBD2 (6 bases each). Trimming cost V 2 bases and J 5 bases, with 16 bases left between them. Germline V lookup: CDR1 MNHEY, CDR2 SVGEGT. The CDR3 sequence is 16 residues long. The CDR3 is CASSYRDRTGENIQYF. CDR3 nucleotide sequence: TGTGCCAGCAGTTACCGAGACAGGACGGGGGAAAACATTCAGTACTTC.

The CDR3 nucleotides read TGTGCCAGCAGTCGAACAAGTTCAGAGAGCTCTGGAAACACCATATATTTT. Translating gives CASSRTSSESSGNTIYF. V gene TRBV2 combines with J gene TRBJ1-3; D is unresolved. V lost 5 bases and J lost 0, with 17 bases in between. Germline V gene lookup returns CDR1 SNHLY and CDR2 FYNNEI. The CDR3 sequence is 17 residues long.

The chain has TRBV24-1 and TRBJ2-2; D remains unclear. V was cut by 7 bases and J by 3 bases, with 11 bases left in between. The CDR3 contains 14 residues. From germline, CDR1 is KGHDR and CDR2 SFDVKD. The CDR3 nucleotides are TGTGCCACCAGAGGACCCTCGGACACCGGGGAGCTGTTTTTT. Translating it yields CATRGPSDTGELFF.

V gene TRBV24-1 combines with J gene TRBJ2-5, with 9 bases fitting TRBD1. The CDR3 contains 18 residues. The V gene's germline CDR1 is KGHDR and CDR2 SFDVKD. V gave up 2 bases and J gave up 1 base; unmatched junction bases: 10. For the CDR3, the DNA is TGTGCCACCAGTGATTCATATATGGGACAGGGTTTCCAAGAGACCCAGTACTTC. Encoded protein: CATSDSYMGQGFQETQYF.

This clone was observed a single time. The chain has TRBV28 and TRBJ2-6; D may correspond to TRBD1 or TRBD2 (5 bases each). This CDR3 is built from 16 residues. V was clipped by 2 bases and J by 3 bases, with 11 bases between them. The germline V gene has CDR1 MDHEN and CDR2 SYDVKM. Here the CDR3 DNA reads TGTGCCAGCAGTTTACCCGGGGCAGTTGGGGCCAACGTCCTGACTTTC. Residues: CASSLPGAVGANVLTF.

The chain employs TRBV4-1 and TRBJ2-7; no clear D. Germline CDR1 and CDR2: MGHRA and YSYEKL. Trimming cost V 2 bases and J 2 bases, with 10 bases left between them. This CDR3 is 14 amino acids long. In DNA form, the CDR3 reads TGCGCCAGCAGCCAAATGTGGAGAACCTACGAGCAGTACGTC. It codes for CASSQMWRTYEQYV.

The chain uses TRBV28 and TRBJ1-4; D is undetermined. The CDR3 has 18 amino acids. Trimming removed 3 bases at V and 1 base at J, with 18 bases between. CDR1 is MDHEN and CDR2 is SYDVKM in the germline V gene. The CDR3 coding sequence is TGTGCCAGCAGTTTTATCCCCTTCGGCGGGTTAACTAATGAAAAACTGTTTTTT. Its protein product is CASSFIPFGGLTNEKLFF.

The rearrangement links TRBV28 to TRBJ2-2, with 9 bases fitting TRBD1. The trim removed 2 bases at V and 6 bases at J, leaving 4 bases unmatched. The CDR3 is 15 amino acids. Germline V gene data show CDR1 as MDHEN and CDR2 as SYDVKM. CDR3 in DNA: TGTGCCAGCAGTTTAGGGACAGGGAGGGCCGGGGAGCTGTTTTTT. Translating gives CASSLGTGRAGELFF.

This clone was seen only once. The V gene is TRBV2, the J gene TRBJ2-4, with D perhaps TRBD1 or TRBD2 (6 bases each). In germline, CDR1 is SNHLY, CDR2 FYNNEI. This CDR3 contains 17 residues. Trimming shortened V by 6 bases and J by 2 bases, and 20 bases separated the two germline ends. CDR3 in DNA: TGTGCCAGCAGGATGTCAGGAGGGGGTAAAACCAAAAACATTCAGTACTTC. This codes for CASRMSGGGKTKNIQYF.

CDR3 coding DNA: TGTGCCAGCAGTGGAGGACAGGGTACAGGGTCCTACGAGCAGTACGTC. As protein: CASSGGQGTGSYEQYV. The gene calls are TRBV2 and TRBJ2-7, with 8 bases lining up with TRBD1. J gave up 1 base and V 4 bases, and 9 bases lay outside the gene matches. The CDR3 spans 16 residues. Germline V CDR1 and CDR2: SNHLY, FYNNEI.

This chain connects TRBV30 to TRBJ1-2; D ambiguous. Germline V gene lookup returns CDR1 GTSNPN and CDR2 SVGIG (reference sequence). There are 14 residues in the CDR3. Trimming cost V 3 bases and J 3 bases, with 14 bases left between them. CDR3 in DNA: TGTGCCTGGAGAATACACAGTGCCTACTATGGCTACACCTTC. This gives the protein CAWRIHSAYYGYTF.

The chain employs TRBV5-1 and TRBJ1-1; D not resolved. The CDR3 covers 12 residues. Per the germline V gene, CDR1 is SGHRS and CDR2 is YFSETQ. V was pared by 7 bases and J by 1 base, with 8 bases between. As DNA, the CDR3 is TGCGCCAGCCGACGTACGAACACTGAAGCTTTCTTT. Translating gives CASRRTNTEAFF.

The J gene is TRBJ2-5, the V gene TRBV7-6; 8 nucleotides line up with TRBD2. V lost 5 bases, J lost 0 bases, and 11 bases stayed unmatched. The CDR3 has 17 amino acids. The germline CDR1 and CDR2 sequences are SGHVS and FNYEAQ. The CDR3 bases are TGTGCCAGCAGCCCCGAGGTAGCGGGGATGTACCAAGAGACCCAGTACTTC. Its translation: CASSPEVAGMYQETQYF.

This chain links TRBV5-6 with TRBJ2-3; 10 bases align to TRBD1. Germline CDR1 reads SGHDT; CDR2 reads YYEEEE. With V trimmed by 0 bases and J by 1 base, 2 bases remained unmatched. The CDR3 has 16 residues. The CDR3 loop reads CASSLETGGGTDTQYF. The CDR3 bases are TGTGCCAGCAGCTTGGAGACAGGGGGCGGCACAGATACGCAGTATTTT.

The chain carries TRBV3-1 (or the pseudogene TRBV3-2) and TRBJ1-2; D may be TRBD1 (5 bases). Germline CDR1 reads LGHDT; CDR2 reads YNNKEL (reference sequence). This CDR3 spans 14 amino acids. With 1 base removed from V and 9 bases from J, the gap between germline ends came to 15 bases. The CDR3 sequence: CASSQGTGAYRYTF. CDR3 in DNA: TGTGCCAGCAGCCAAGGGACCGGGGCGTATCGCTACACCTTC.

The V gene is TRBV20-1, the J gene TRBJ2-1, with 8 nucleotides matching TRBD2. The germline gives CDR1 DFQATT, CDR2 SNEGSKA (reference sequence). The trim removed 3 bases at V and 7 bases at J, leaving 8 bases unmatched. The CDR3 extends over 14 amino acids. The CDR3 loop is CSASTRTSSNEQFF. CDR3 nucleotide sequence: TGCAGTGCTAGTACCCGGACTAGCAGTAATGAGCAGTTCTTC.